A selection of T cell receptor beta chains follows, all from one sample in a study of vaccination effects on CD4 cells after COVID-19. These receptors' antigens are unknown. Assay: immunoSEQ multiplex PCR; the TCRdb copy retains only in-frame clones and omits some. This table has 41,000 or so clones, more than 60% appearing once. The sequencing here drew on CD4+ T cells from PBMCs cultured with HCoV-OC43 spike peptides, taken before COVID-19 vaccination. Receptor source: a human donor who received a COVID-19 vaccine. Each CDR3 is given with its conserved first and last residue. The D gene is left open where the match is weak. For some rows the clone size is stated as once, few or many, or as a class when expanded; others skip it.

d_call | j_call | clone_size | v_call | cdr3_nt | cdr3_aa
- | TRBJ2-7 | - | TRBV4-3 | TGCGCCAGCAGCCAAGATAGTGGACAATCTTACGAGCAGTACTTC | CASSQDSGQSYEQYF
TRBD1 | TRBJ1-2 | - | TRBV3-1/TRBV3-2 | TGTGCCAGCAGCCAAGATATTGGGACAGGATCGGGCTACACCTTC | CASSQDIGTGSGYTF
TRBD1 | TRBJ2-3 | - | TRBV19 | TGTGCCAGTAGCACGGGACAGGGTAGGACAGATACGCAGTATTTT | CASSTGQGRTDTQYF
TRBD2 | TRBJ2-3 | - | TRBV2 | TGTGCCAGCAGTGGGACTAGGGGCACAGATACGCAGTATTTT | CASSGTRGTDTQYF
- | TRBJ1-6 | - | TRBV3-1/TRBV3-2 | TGTGCCAGCAGCCAAGCGAGCCAGATATATAATTCACCCCTCCACTTT | CASSQASQIYNSPLHF
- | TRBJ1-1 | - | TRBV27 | TGTGCCAGCAGTTACCAGGCTCTTGGGGGCACTGAAGCTTTCTTT | CASSYQALGGTEAFF
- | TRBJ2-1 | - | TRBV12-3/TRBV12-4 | TGTGCCAGCACCCCGGGTGGCCGGCAGTTCTTC | CASTPGGRQFF
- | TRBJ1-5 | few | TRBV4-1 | TGCGCCAGCAGCCAAGATAGGGGGGGGCATCAGCCCCAGCATTTT | CASSQDRGGHQPQHF
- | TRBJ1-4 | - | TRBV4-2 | TGTGCCAGCAGCCAGGCCCAAACAGGAGGAAATGAAAAACTGTTTTTT | CASSQAQTGGNEKLFF
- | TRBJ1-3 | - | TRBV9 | TGTGCCAGCATGAGTGAGGGTAACACCATATATTTT | CASMSEGNTIYF
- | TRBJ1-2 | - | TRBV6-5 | TGTGCCAGCAGTTCCCAACGTCGAGGGAACTATGGCTACACCTTC | CASSSQRRGNYGYTF
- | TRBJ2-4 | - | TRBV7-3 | TGTGCCAGCAGCTCGGACGGGACGGCCAAAAACATTCAGTACTTC | CASSSDGTAKNIQYF
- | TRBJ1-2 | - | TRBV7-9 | TGTGCCAGCAGCCCCCACGGTAACAAAGGGTATGGCTACACCTTC | CASSPHGNKGYGYTF
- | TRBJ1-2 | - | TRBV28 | TGTGCCAGCAGTTACGCGGACTATGGCTACACCTTC | CASSYADYGYTF
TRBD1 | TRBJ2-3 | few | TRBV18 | TGTGCCAGCTCACCATTTTGGGGGACAGGGGTCACAGATACGCAGTATTTT | CASSPFWGTGVTDTQYF
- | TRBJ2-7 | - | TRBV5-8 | TGTGCCAGCAGCTTGGGCAGAGTCTACGAGCAGTACTTC | CASSLGRVYEQYF
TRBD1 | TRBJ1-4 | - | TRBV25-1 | TGTGCCAGCAGTGAACCAGGCAGGGGGCTAACTAATGAAAAACTGTTTTTT | CASSEPGRGLTNEKLFF
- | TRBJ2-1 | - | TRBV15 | TGTGCCACCAGCAGAGATGTTAAAGGCGAGCAGTTCTTC | CATSRDVKGEQFF
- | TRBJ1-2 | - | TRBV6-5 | TGTGCCAGCAGTTACTCCTCGGGGGGGAATGGCTACACCTTC | CASSYSSGGNGYTF
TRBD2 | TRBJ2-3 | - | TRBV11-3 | TGTGCCAGCAGCTTAGGACTAGCGGGGGGGCAAGATACGCAGTATTTT | CASSLGLAGGQDTQYF
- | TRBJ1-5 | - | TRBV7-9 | TGTGCCAGCAGCTTAGTGGGAGGGGATCAGCCCCAGCATTTT | CASSLVGGDQPQHF
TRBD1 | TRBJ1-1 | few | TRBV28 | TGTGCCAGCAGTTCAGGGGGCAACACTGAAGCTTTCTTT | CASSSGGNTEAFF
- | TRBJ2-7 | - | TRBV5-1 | TGCGCCAGCAGCTCCACGCTACGATCAAGGGAGCAGTACTTC | CASSSTLRSREQYF
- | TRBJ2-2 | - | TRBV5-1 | TGCGCCAGCAGCTTTGGACAGCCCGGGGAGCTGTTTTTT | CASSFGQPGELFF
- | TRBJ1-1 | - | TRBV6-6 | TGTGCCAGCAGTTACCCGGGGGGCACTGAAGCTTTCTTT | CASSYPGGTEAFF
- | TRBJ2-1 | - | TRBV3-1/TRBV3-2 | TGTGCCAGCAGCCAATCCGGGGACAATGAGCAGTTCTTC | CASSQSGDNEQFF
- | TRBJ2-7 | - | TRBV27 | TGTGCCAGCAGTTTATCAGCAGGGCTAGGCGAGCAGTACTTC | CASSLSAGLGEQYF
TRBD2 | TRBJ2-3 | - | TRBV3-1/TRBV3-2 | TGTGCCAGCAGTCGGGGGGTAGATACGCAGTATTTT | CASSRGVDTQYF
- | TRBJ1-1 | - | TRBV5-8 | TGTGCCAGCAGCTTATTGGTGGATATTTTTGGAGCTTTCTTT | CASSLLVDIFGAFF
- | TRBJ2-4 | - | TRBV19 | TGTGCCAGTAGTCCCTGGGACAAAAACATTCAGTACTTC | CASSPWDKNIQYF
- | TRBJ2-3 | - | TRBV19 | TGTGCCAGTAGTATAAGGGGAGGAGATACGCAGTATTTT | CASSIRGGDTQYF
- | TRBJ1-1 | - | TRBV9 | TGTGCCAGCAGCGTAGGGGGGGGTCAGGGTGGTAACACTGAAGCTTTCTTT | CASSVGGGQGGNTEAFF